Below, 8 T cell receptor beta chains from the same sample are listed, as sequenced in a study of blood T cell repertoires in COVID-19. TCRdb's table, derived via immunoSEQ multiplex PCR, lists solely in-frame clones and lacks some. Here the sample spans about 75,000 clones, 85% to 90% being singletons. Sequencing was performed on peripheral blood. These receptors originate from a human donor in a cohort sampled during active COVID-19.

Relative to its sample, this clone is medium-sized (0.01 to 0.1%). The gene calls are TRBV19 and TRBJ1-2, with TRBD1 as a possible D gene (6 bases). The ends were cut back, 6 bases at V and 4 bases at J, with 18 bases in the middle. Germline-derived CDR1 and CDR2 are LNHDA and SQIVND (reference sequence). There are 15 residues in the CDR3. The CDR3 DNA follows: TGTGCCAGTAGCCCCCTCGTCGGGGGGGCCTATGGCTACACCTTC. It yields the protein CASSPLVGGAYGYTF.

This chain uses TRBV13 with TRBJ1-1; 8 bases agree with TRBD1. With 5 bases clipped from V and 0 bases from J, the junction kept 5 bases outside the gene matches. The CDR3 contains 15 residues. Germline CDR1 and CDR2: PRHDT and FYEKMQ (reference sequence). The CDR3 sequence is CASSHRGGMNTEAFF. In DNA form, the CDR3 reads TGTGCCAGCAGCCACAGGGGGGGAATGAACACTGAAGCTTTCTTT.

The chain joins TRBV12-5 to TRBJ2-7, with 8 bases that match TRBD1. The germline V gene has CDR1 LGHNT and CDR2 FRNRAP. CDR3 length: 13 amino acids. J was trimmed by 4 bases and V by 6 bases; bases with no gene match: 5. CDR3 DNA: TGTGCTAGTGGGCAGGGGGCGAATTACGAGCAGTACTTC. It translates to CASGQGANYEQYF.

The genes are TRBV6-6 and TRBJ2-7; TRBD2 agrees at 12 bases. Germline CDR1 and CDR2: MNHNY and SVGAGI (reference sequence). The CDR3 runs to 15 residues. V lost 6 bases to trimming and J lost 4 bases; unmatched junction nucleotides: 7. The CDR3 nucleotides read TGTGCCAGCAGGCAGGGACTAGCGGGCACGTACGAGCAGTACTTC. Amino acids: CASRQGLAGTYEQYF.

The chain uses TRBV4-1 and TRBJ2-5, with 12 bases matching TRBD2. This CDR3 is built from 16 residues. The trim removed 3 bases at V and 2 bases at J, leaving 4 bases unmatched. Germline values: CDR1 MGHRA, CDR2 YSYEKL. CDR3 DNA: TGCGCCAGCAGCCAGTCACTAGCGGGGGGACAAGAGACCCAGTACTTC. Its protein product is CASSQSLAGGQETQYF.

The V gene is TRBV18, the J gene TRBJ1-1, with 9 bases matching TRBD1. Germline V gene lookup returns CDR1 KGHSH and CDR2 LQKENI. The junction had 9 bases not matched to a gene; V was cut back by 5 bases and J by 11 bases. This CDR3 region has 13 residues. CDR3 loop: CASSLTGGDSAFF. The CDR3, as DNA: TGTGCCAGCTCATTAACAGGGGGCGATTCGGCTTTCTTT.

This clone has only one observation. J is TRBJ2-7 and V is TRBV28, with 16 bases fitting TRBD2. Germline V gene sequence: CDR1 MDHEN, CDR2 SYDVKM. The trim removed 8 bases at V and 4 bases at J, leaving 8 bases unmatched. The CDR3 is 16 residues long. The CDR3 nucleotides are TGTGCCAGCTTTCCGGGACTAGCGGGAGGGCCATACGAGCAGTACTTC. It encodes CASFPGLAGGPYEQYF.

The V gene is TRBV28, the J gene TRBJ1-2, with unresolved D. V shed 6 bases and J shed 4 bases, with 9 bases lying between them. CDR3 size: 12 residues. The V gene's germline CDR1 is MDHEN and CDR2 SYDVKM. CDR3 nucleotides: TGTGCCAGCAGAGTGGCCATCTATGGCTACACCTTC. Protein: CASRVAIYGYTF.